What follows is one T cell receptor (beta chain) and its context. Its antigen is unknown. Libraries were prepared by immunoSEQ multiplex PCR; TCRdb keeps only in-frame clonotypes and omits some of them. The sample carries 150,000 to 180,000 clones, less than 90% recorded once. This specimen comes from a study of T cell responses to AZD1222 COVID-19 vaccine. Notes on the study in general: Every sample of the repertoires postdated the peak T cell response.

The V end was cut by 6 bases, the J end by 0 bases, with 15 bases between. Germline CDR1 WSHSY, CDR2 SAAADI. CDR3 length: 17 residues. The chain carries TRBV10-2 and TRBJ1-6; TRBD1 is a possible D gene (6 bases). The TCR was taken from an adult in good health. Here the sequenced sample was peripheral blood, taken on day 0 of MenACWY control vaccination. The CDR3 region is CASRITGISSYNSPLHF. DNA of the CDR3: TGCGCCAGCAGGATTACAGGGATAAGCTCCTATAATTCACCCCTCCACTTT.